This T cell receptor beta chain was found in a study of metastatic and nonmetastatic thyroid tumors. Study-wide context: Patients with malignant and benign thyroid disease provided blood and tumor or nodule tissue, whose repertoires were compared.

In the original analysis: It was from CDR3 differences across clinicopathological groups that a distant-metastasis classifier for papillary thyroid cancer was built. MiXCR was used by TCRdb to re-call the PCR reads. None of the V and J calls come from the authors' own analysis; TCRdb made them. This sample carries some 33,000 clones, about 18% of them seen once, and the ten largest clones take about 4.8%. Patients underwent thyroid surgery, and none had received any treatment before it. The CDR3 is 19 residues long. This clone was seen repeatedly, ten times or more. Its antigen is not known. Points from the study as a whole: Relative to benign nodules, malignant thyroid tumors were reportedly characterized by significantly elevated TCR beta diversity in blood and tumor.

Sequencing used blood. The source of this sequence is a female donor with papillary thyroid cancer or a benign thyroid nodule (not recorded which). Some clones in this sample may be carry-over from other donors' samples. The chain is built from TRBV3-2 and TRBJ2-6; TRBD1, as called in the table, went unchecked against the DNA. TRBV3-2 is given as a pseudogene. Here the CDR3 reads CASSPFGDSGFSGANVLTF. CDR3 nucleotide sequence: TGTGCCAGCAGTCCATTTGGAGACTCAGGGTTTTCTGGGGCCAACGTCCTGACTTTC.